This T cell receptor (beta chain) was identified in a study of human T cells and chemical hapten exposure. Study-wide background: Throughout the roughly 26-week study, diphenylcyclopropenone was applied weekly to the patients' scalps.

The V gene lost 0 bases and the J gene lost 4 bases, with 12 bases spanning the gap. The CDR3 is 15 amino acids. CDR1 LGHNA and CDR2 YSLEER come from the germline V gene. A single record per CDR3 protein comes from TCRdb applying MiXCR to the RACE reads. The sample lists 70,000 to 75,000 distinct CDR3 sequences; approximately 29% were seen once. This clonotype appeared a single time. The antigen remains unidentified. Study-wide findings and caveats: Among expanded TCRs, significantly more large CDR3 similarity clusters formed than among controls.

Time point defined: patch test 1, 2 weeks after DPC sensitization. Treatment noted: therapeutic diphenylcyclopropenone sensitization with weekly scalp DPC. Blood was collected ahead of every patch test applied. The TCR sequence derives from a man aged 40-49 years with alopecia areata. Some clones in this sample may be carry-over from other donors' samples. This chain connects TRBV4-3 to TRBJ1-1; a possible D gene is TRBD1 (6 bases). This specimen was whole blood, taken in connection with sensitization to the hapten diphenylcyclopropenone (DPC). This CDR3 is CASSQDTGAGTEAFF. CDR3 DNA sequence: TGCGCCAGCAGCCAAGATACGGGGGCGGGCACTGAAGCTTTCTTT.